This entry features one T cell receptor beta chain sequence. In the source study's methods: Amplification from reference gene primers served as the basis for estimated nucleated cell counts. Sequencing used immunoSEQ multiplex PCR; TCRdb keeps in-frame clones, though not all of them. V and J calls plus clone size are reproduced from that table; the DNA served to infer D and trimming. The table includes roughly 160,000 clones, about four fifths detected once. This record belongs to a study of blood T cell repertoires in COVID-19. On the study more broadly: T cells, B-cell-depleted T cells, or PBMCs provided the cDNA or gDNA that served as material.

CDR3 length: 12 residues. Looked up from germline, CDR1 is LGHNT and CDR2 is FRNRAP. V lost 3 bases to trimming and J lost 1 base, with 3 bases between them. Sequenced: peripheral blood. This chain joins TRBV12-5 and TRBJ1-1; D remains ambiguous. The receptor comes from an elderly woman with COVID-19, enrolled during active disease. This CDR3 is CASGFQNTEAFF. DNA for the CDR3: TGTGCTAGTGGTTTCCAGAACACTGAAGCTTTCTTT.